The T cell receptor (beta chain) described here comes from a study of T-cell reconstitution after alpha-beta-depleted transplantation in children. Findings of the study overall: Some patients' high day-60 TCRbeta diversity was traced to surviving recipient T cells and thymic progenitors. Once a year had passed after transplant, T-cell counts and diversity came mostly from newly produced T cells. There were reportedly several hundred expanded graft clones from which alpha-beta T cells came about two months after transplant.

Looked up from germline, CDR1 is DFQATT and CDR2 is SNEGSKA (reference sequence). The CDR3 totals 15 residues. V was clipped by 2 bases and J by 6 bases; unmatched bases: 11. This clonotype was seen ten or more times. Its antigen remains unknown. Unique molecular identifiers were used to barcode this TCRbeta library. MiXCR, applied by TCRdb to the PCR reads, yields one record per CDR3 protein. The top ten clones hold 0.65% to 0.9% of a sample with hundreds of thousands of distinct CDR3 sequences, under 15% of them seen once. The chain uses TRBV20-1 and TRBJ2-3, with TRBD2 matching 7 bases. The receptor was isolated from a girl under 10 years old with congenital amegakaryocytic thrombocytopenia, due to receive a stem cell transplant. This material consisted of PBMCs, taken before TCRalphabeta/CD19-depleted stem cell transplant. CDR3 sequence: CSARPPAGVTDTQYF. CDR3 coding DNA: TGCAGTGCTAGACCCCCGGCGGGAGTAACCGATACGCAGTATTTT.